The source of this TCR beta chain is a study of shared clonotypes between healthy human individuals. The data were produced by immunoSEQ multiplex PCR, yet TCRdb's version contains in-frame clones alone and is incomplete. Of 700,000 to 950,000 clones listed, roughly 96% are singletons. CD8 cells regarded as naive lacked CD45RO, were positively chosen for CCR7, and omitted terminally differentiated effector memory CD45RA+ cells. Donors comprised only Caucasian adults living in Nashville, Tennessee. Germline CDR1 is MDHEN and CDR2 is SYDVKM. The CDR3 length is 14 residues. Trimming left V 5 bases short and J 4 bases short, with 14 bases between. Concerning this clone: Its antigen is currently unknown.

Whole-study results and caveats: Naive subsets usually exceeded memory subsets in estimated richness. Shared clonotypes: 4.5% to 6% naive CD4, around 3.5% naive CD8, 2.3% memory CD4, around 0.4% memory CD8.

The specimen sequenced was naive CD8+ T cells sorted from blood. The chain joins TRBV28 to TRBJ1-2; no clear D. The sequence was obtained from a man aged 30-40 years in good health. The CDR3 reads CASSPRVRIYGYTF. The CDR3 DNA sequence: TGTGCCAGCAGTCCCCGGGTGAGAATCTATGGCTACACCTTC.